The 22 T cell receptor beta chains below all came from one sample that was sequenced in a study of T-cell reconstitution after alpha-beta-depleted transplantation in children (TCRdb year 2016). Library generation was performed with PCR. Sequencing took place on an Illumina HiSeq 2500. To normalize quantification of the TCRbeta repertoire, the TCR libraries were built with molecular barcoding that relied on unique molecular identifiers. The public sequencing data were trimmed at Q25 with fastp and processed into clonotypes with MiXCR by TCRdb, which kept only in-frame beta chains. Rows are unified per CDR3 protein, each entry keeping the most common DNA and genes. Recorded for this sample are just over 350,000 distinct CDR3 sequences; less than 15% of them occurred a single time. The ten most abundant clones make up about 3.9% of the sample. The sequencing used PBMCs, collected from the stem cell graft. The receptor source for this set is a human donor who donated a stem cell graft to a child with Fanconi anemia.

This clonotype has at least ten counts. This chain links TRBV7-8 with TRBJ1-3; 10 bases align to TRBD1. CDR1 and CDR2 (germline): SGHVS, FQNEAQ. The CDR3 runs to 16 residues. V lost 5 bases and J lost 3; bases outside the gene matches: 7. The CDR3 loop is CASSPWDRGSGNTIYF. The CDR3 DNA reads as TGTGCCAGCAGCCCATGGGACAGGGGAAGTGGAAACACCATATATTTT.

This clonotype was counted only a few times. The rearrangement uses TRBV5-1 and TRBJ2-2, with D possibly matching TRBD1 (6 bases). From germline, CDR1 is SGHRS and CDR2 YFSETQ. Trimming took 1 base from V and 4 from J, leaving 11 bases between them. The CDR3 has 15 residues. As DNA, the CDR3 is TGCGCCAGCAGCTTGCTACAGGGAGCCACCGGGGAGCTGTTTTTT. It translates to CASSLLQGATGELFF.

On this clonotype itself: A read error is likely, as this CDR3 ends without the conserved phenylalanine or tryptophan. CDR3 DNA: TGTGCCAGCAGTTACTCGGCGGCGAATTCACCCCTCCACTGT. Translating gives CASSYSAANSPLHC. The chain employs TRBV6-5 and TRBJ1-6; D is unclear. The germline V gene encodes CDR1 MNHEY and CDR2 SVGAGI. Trimming took off 0 bases at V and 7 bases at J, with 7 bases between the two ends. The CDR3 spans 14 residues.

The V call is TRBV18, the J call TRBJ2-5, with D hard to call. This CDR3 has 14 residues. The V end was cut by 3 bases, the J end by 4 bases, with 12 bases between. From germline, CDR1 is KGHSH and CDR2 LQKENI. DNA of the CDR3: TGTGCCAGCTCACCCTTCACCCTGGGAGAGACCCAGTACTTC. The encoded protein is CASSPFTLGETQYF. Supplemented by reference TRBV18 and TRBJ2-5, the full variable domain reads NAGVMQNPRHLVRRRGQEARLRCSPMKGHSHVYWYRQLPEEGLKFMVYLQKENIIDESGMPKERFSAEFPKEGPSILRIQQVVRGDSAAYFCASSPFTLGETQYFGPGTRLLVL.

The chain joins TRBV5-1 to TRBJ2-3, with a possible D match to TRBD2 (6 bases). The germline V and J ends were trimmed by 7 bases and 8 bases, with 17 bases remaining between them. Per germline, CDR1 SGHRS and CDR2 YFSETQ. The CDR3 extends over 13 amino acids. CDR3 nucleotide sequence: TGCGCCAGCGGCGGACTACCTGGCGCTACGCAGTATTTT. It yields the protein CASGGLPGATQYF.

The chain joins TRBV5-1 to TRBJ2-1; possibly TRBD1 or TRBD2 for D (6 bases each). V was clipped by 5 bases and J by 4 bases, with 16 bases between them. The CDR3 covers 15 residues. Germline V gives CDR1 SGHRS, CDR2 YFSETQ. In DNA, the CDR3 is TGCGCCAGCAGGGACGGAGGGGGTTCGTACAATGAGCAGTTCTTC. The encoded protein is CASRDGGGSYNEQFF.

This chain uses TRBV5-1 with TRBJ2-3; TRBD1 is a possible D gene (5 bases). V shed 4 bases and J shed 0 bases, with 12 bases lying between them. The CDR3 covers 15 residues. Germline loops: CDR1 SGHRS, CDR2 YFSETQ. The CDR3 protein is CASSHRSSSTDTQYF. The DNA of the CDR3 is TGCGCCAGCAGCCACAGGTCGTCTAGCACAGATACGCAGTATTTT.

CDR3 nucleotide sequence: TGTGCCAGCAGCCAAGAGATAGGAGGCTACACCTTC. It translates to CASSQEIGGYTF. This chain connects TRBV4-2 to TRBJ1-2; D not resolved. This CDR3 comprises 12 residues. Trimming pared 0 bases from V and 8 bases from J, leaving 7 bases between. Germline V gene sequence: CDR1 LGHNA, CDR2 YNFKEQ.

The chain carries TRBV7-2 and TRBJ1-4; 8 bases are shared with TRBD1. This CDR3 has 13 residues. The trim removed 5 bases at V and 8 bases at J, leaving 4 bases unmatched. Looked up from germline, CDR1 is SGHTA and CDR2 is FQGNSA. The CDR3 DNA sequence: TGTGCCAGCAGCCCAGGGGGCAACGAAAAACTGTTTTTT. This sequence encodes CASSPGGNEKLFF.

This clonotype appeared many times. The chain employs TRBV7-8 and TRBJ2-3; either TRBD1 or TRBD2 may supply D (6 bases each). Germline values: CDR1 SGHVS, CDR2 FQNEAQ. The CDR3 has 14 amino acids. V gave up 3 bases and J gave up 4 bases, with 11 bases separating them. This CDR3 reads CASSFGGLADTQYF. The CDR3 bases are TGTGCCAGCAGCTTTGGGGGGCTAGCAGATACGCAGTATTTT. The full variable domain, completed using reference TRBV7-8 and TRBJ2-3, is GAGVSQSPRYKVAKRGQDVALRCDPISGHVSLFWYQQALGQGPEFLTYFQNEAQLDKSGLPSDRFFAERPEGSVSTLKIQRTQQEDSAVYLCASSFGGLADTQYFGPGTRLTVL.

The table lists this clonotype with a few counts. The chain combines TRBV28 with TRBJ1-6, with 10 bases fitting TRBD1. Trimming removed 0 bases from V and 0 bases from J; junction bases left unmatched: 5. The CDR3 covers 19 residues. Germline V gene lookup returns CDR1 MDHEN and CDR2 SYDVKM. The CDR3 region is CASSLWGTGVSSYNSPLHF. CDR3 bases: TGTGCCAGCAGTTTATGGGGGACAGGGGTAAGCTCCTATAATTCACCCCTCCACTTT.

This clonotype has at least ten counts. V usage is TRBV9 and J usage is TRBJ2-4; 10 positions agree with TRBD1. Germline values: CDR1 SGDLS, CDR2 YYNGEE. J gave up 6 bases and V 4 bases, and 10 bases lay outside the gene matches. This CDR3 spans 16 amino acids. The CDR3 loop reads CASSSRQGARGNIQYF. The CDR3 DNA reads TGTGCCAGCAGCTCTAGACAGGGGGCAAGGGGAAACATTCAGTACTTC.

This clonotype was seen more than once but under ten times. V and J are TRBV11-2 and TRBJ2-7; D is possibly TRBD2 (5 bases). Trimming removed 4 bases at V and 0 bases at J, with 10 bases between. Germline CDR1 SGHAT, CDR2 FQNNGV. The CDR3 is 14 amino acids. The CDR3 DNA sequence: TGTGCCAGCAGCTCGCCCACTAGCTCCTACGAGCAGTACGTC. It specifies CASSSPTSSYEQYV.

The sample holds a few counts of this clonotype. The V call is TRBV28, the J call TRBJ2-1, with D possibly matching TRBD2 (6 bases). V was cut by 4 bases and J by 0 bases, with 13 bases left in between. The CDR3 spans 16 residues. Germline-derived CDR1 and CDR2 are MDHEN and SYDVKM. This CDR3 reads CASSSGTFSSYNEQFF. For the CDR3, the DNA is TGTGCCAGCAGTTCAGGGACTTTTAGCTCCTACAATGAGCAGTTCTTC.

The chain employs TRBV12-3 or TRBV12-4 and TRBJ2-2; D is perhaps TRBD1 or TRBD2 (5 bases each). With 7 bases removed from V and 1 base from J, the gap between germline ends came to 16 bases. This CDR3 region has 16 residues. CDR3: CASTQRGIKNTGELFF. The CDR3 region has the DNA TGTGCCAGCACTCAACGGGGCATAAAGAACACCGGGGAGCTGTTTTTT.

The V gene is TRBV15, the J gene TRBJ2-5, with 9 bases that match TRBD1. Unmatched junction bases numbered 3, after V lost 3 bases and J lost 4 bases. CDR3 size: 14 residues. CDR1 and CDR2 (germline): LNHNV, YYDKDF (reference sequence). CDR3 protein: CATSSGQGLETQYF. CDR3 nucleotide sequence: TGTGCCACCAGCAGCGGACAGGGGCTAGAGACCCAGTACTTC.

This clonotype was recorded many times. The chain combines TRBV7-9 with TRBJ2-1; no clear D. The V gene's germline CDR1 is SEHNR and CDR2 FQNEAQ (reference sequence). This CDR3 has 11 amino acids. Trimming removed 5 bases at V and 6 bases at J, with 5 bases between. CDR3 in DNA: TGTGCCAGCAGCCCATTCAATGAGCAGTTCTTC. Translating gives CASSPFNEQFF. The full variable domain, rest sourced from reference TRBV7-9 and TRBJ2-1, is DTGVSQNPRHKITKRGQNVTFRCDPISEHNRLYWYRQTLGQGPEFLTYFQNEAQLEKSRLLSDRFSAERPKGSFSTLEIQRTEQGDSAMYLCASSPFNEQFFGPGTRLTVL.

This chain uses TRBV12-3 or TRBV12-4 with TRBJ1-1; TRBD1 matches at 11 bases. CDR3 length: 15 amino acids. V gave up 8 bases and J gave up 7 bases; unmatched junction bases: 12. Written as DNA, the CDR3 is TGTGCCAGCGTCAGGGGGACAGGGGGTGAGGGTGAAGCTTTCTTT. Translating it yields CASVRGTGGEGEAFF.

In its sample, this clonotype was seen many times. The chain employs TRBV4-3 and TRBJ2-1, with 8 positions matching TRBD1. V lost 3 bases to trimming and J lost 4 bases; unmatched junction nucleotides: 2. Per the germline V gene, CDR1 is LGHNA and CDR2 is YSLEER. This CDR3 is 14 amino acids long. The DNA of the CDR3 is TGCGCCAGCAGCCAGCACAGGGGGTACAATGAGCAGTTCTTC. As protein: CASSQHRGYNEQFF.

This clonotype was seen more than once but under ten times. The rearrangement joins TRBV24-1 to TRBJ2-5, with D unclear. The germline V and J ends were trimmed by 3 bases and 0 bases, with 10 bases remaining between them. The CDR3 is 15 residues long. Germline V gene sequence: CDR1 KGHDR, CDR2 SFDVKD. CDR3 nucleotides: TGTGCCACCAGTGATGCGGCGTTGTACCAAGAGACCCAGTACTTC. Protein sequence: CATSDAALYQETQYF.

The V call is TRBV5-4, the J call TRBJ2-2, with D possibly matching TRBD1 (8 bases). The CDR3 length is 19 residues. Germline CDR1 is SGHNT and CDR2 is YYREEE (reference sequence). Trimming left V 2 bases short and J 2 bases short, with 22 bases between. CDR3 nucleotides: TGTGCCAGCAGCTTCCCCTCAAGCGGGACAGGAGTAAACACCGGGGAGCTGTTTTTT. It is translated as CASSFPSSGTGVNTGELFF.

This clonotype occurred a few times. The chain carries TRBV28 and TRBJ2-3, with D possibly matching TRBD2 (5 bases). Germline loops: CDR1 MDHEN, CDR2 SYDVKM. The V gene lost 6 bases and the J gene lost 2 bases, with 15 bases spanning the gap. The CDR3 loop spans 15 amino acids. CDR3 nucleotide sequence: TGTGCCAGCAGGAACCTAGCCGGCCACACAGATACGCAGTATTTT. Its protein product is CASRNLAGHTDTQYF.